This T cell receptor (beta chain) was recovered during a study of cytomegalovirus exposure and HLA in healthy donors. The PCR employed 60 Vbeta primers together with 13 Jbeta primers. The protocol was immunoSEQ multiplex PCR, while the TCRdb copy is restricted to in-frame clones and leaves out a portion. This sample has roughly 200,000 clones, with around 87% found just once. Study results and caveats: About 150 TCR beta chains were listed as cytomegalovirus-associated. In terms of immune exposure information, only CMV serostatus was available.

For this clone: No antigen is known for it.

This receptor was taken from a man aged 25-45 years in good health and CMV-seronegative. Material for sequencing was PBMCs.

DNA of the CDR3: TGTGCCAGCAGCCGCAACGCCAGAAGTGGAAACACCATATATTTT. As protein: CASSRNARSGNTIYF. The genes are TRBV7-2 and TRBJ1-3; D unresolved. The CDR3 consists of 15 residues. Germline CDR1 reads SGHTA; CDR2 reads FQGNSA. Trimming removed 5 bases from V and 3 bases from J, with 14 bases in between.